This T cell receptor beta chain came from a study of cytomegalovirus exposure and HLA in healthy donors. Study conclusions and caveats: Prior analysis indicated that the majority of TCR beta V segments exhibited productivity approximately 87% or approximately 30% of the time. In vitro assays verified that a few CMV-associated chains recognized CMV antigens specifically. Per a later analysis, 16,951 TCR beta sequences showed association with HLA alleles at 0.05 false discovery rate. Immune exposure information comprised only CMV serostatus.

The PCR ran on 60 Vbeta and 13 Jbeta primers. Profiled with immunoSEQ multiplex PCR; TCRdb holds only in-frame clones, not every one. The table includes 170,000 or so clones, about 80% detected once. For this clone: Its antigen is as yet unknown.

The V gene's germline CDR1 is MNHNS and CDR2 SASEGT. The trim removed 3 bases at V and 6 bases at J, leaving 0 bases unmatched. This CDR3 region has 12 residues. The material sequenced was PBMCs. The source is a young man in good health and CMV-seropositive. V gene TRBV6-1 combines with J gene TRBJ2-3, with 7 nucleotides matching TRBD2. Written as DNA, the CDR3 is TGTGCCAGCAGTGAGGGGGGGGATACGCAGTATTTT. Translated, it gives CASSEGGDTQYF.